A selection of T cell receptor beta chains follows, all from one sample in a study of blood T cell repertoires in COVID-19. TCRdb's table, derived via immunoSEQ multiplex PCR, lists solely in-frame clones and lacks some. The sample records around 260,000 clones, approximately 81% being singletons. Sequenced sample: peripheral blood. The receptors stem from a man aged 60-69 years with acute or convalescent COVID-19. Each CDR3 is given with its conserved first and last residue. A D gene is named only where the DNA matches it firmly. The size entry is marked missing in some rows and otherwise reads once, few, many or a size class.

clone_size d_call j_call v_call cdr3_aa cdr3_nt
- TRBD2 TRBJ2-7 TRBV18 CASSPRPGLAGGSYEQYF TGTGCCAGCTCACCACGACCGGGACTAGCGGGAGGCTCCTACGAGCAGTACTTC
- - TRBJ2-5 TRBV7-3 CASSLTGAQETQYF TGTGCCAGCAGCTTAACGGGCGCCCAAGAGACCCAGTACTTC
- - TRBJ2-5 TRBV7-3 CASSPSGGQETQYF TGTGCCAGCAGCCCCAGTGGAGGCCAAGAGACCCAGTACTTC
- - TRBJ1-3 TRBV28 CASSPGDSGNTIYF TGTGCCAGCAGTCCCGGGGACTCTGGAAACACCATATATTTT
- - TRBJ1-3 TRBV5-1 CASRPFANSGNTIYF TGCGCCAGCAGACCGTTTGCTAACTCTGGAAACACCATATATTTT
- - TRBJ1-1 TRBV5-4 CASSLHMNTEAFF TGTGCCAGCAGCCTGCACATGAACACTGAAGCTTTCTTT
- TRBD2 TRBJ2-2 TRBV29-1 CSSSPGVLAGGAGELFF TGCAGCTCCTCGCCAGGGGTACTAGCGGGAGGGGCCGGGGAGCTGTTTTTT
- - TRBJ1-5 TRBV16 CASSQRSTGLNPQHF TGTGCCAGCAGCCAAAGGTCGACAGGATTGAATCCCCAGCATTTT
few - TRBJ2-7 TRBV6-5 CASRRQDEQYF TGTGCCAGCAGGCGACAGGACGAGCAGTACTTC
- TRBD1 TRBJ1-2 TRBV2 CAIHRGGNGYTF TGTGCCATACACAGGGGGGGGAATGGCTACACCTTC
- - TRBJ2-3 TRBV5-1 CASSVIGISGMRVDTQYF TGCGCCAGCAGCGTTATAGGGATTAGTGGAATGAGGGTGGATACGCAGTATTTT
- - TRBJ2-5 TRBV27 CASRGGRRSQETQYF TGTGCCAGCAGGGGAGGCAGACGTAGCCAAGAGACCCAGTACTTC
- - TRBJ2-3 TRBV7-2 CASRGLGGYTDTQYF TGTGCCAGCAGGGGCCTAGGGGGTTACACAGATACGCAGTATTTT
- - TRBJ1-2 TRBV5-1 CASASDRYLYGYTF TGCGCCAGCGCATCCGACAGGTACCTCTATGGCTACACCTTC
- - TRBJ1-5 TRBV19 CASSVPTGGNQPQHF TGTGCCAGTAGTGTACCTACAGGAGGGAATCAGCCCCAGCATTTT
- TRBD1 TRBJ1-2 TRBV30 CAWSVQGAPLGYTF TGTGCCTGGAGTGTACAGGGGGCTCCTCTTGGCTACACCTTC
- TRBD2 TRBJ2-6 TRBV19 CASSRGGSFLVSGANVLTF TGTGCCAGTAGTCGGGGCGGGAGCTTCCTGGTCTCTGGGGCCAACGTCCTGACTTTC
few TRBD1 TRBJ2-2 TRBV7-6 CASSPRPGQGGTGELFF TGTGCCAGCAGCCCTCGCCCGGGACAGGGAGGCACCGGGGAGCTGTTTTTT
once - TRBJ1-3 TRBV19 CASSIGPVSGNTIYF TGTGCCAGTAGTATAGGCCCGGTCTCTGGAAACACCATATATTTT
many - TRBJ2-7 TRBV19 CASTGTPSIGEQYF TGTGCCAGCACAGGGACGCCCTCGATTGGGGAGCAGTACTTC
- - TRBJ2-7 TRBV6-6 CASSNGQSGTYEQYF TGTGCCAGCAGTAACGGACAGTCAGGGACCTACGAGCAGTACTTC
- TRBD2 TRBJ2-3 TRBV9 CASSTAGGAQYF TGTGCCAGCAGCACAGCGGGGGGGGCGCAGTATTTT
- TRBD2 TRBJ2-1 TRBV15 CATSRDRSGNYNEQFF TGTGCCACCAGCAGAGATCGTAGCGGGAACTACAATGAGCAGTTCTTC
- TRBD2 TRBJ2-5 TRBV15 CATSSSGRTQTQYF TGTGCCACCAGCAGTAGCGGGAGAACGCAGACCCAGTACTTC
- - TRBJ2-7 TRBV10-2 CASSDTSGGTYEQYF TGCGCCAGCAGTGATACGTCCGGCGGGACCTACGAGCAGTACTTC
- TRBD1 TRBJ2-3 TRBV29-1 CSVDLQGAVADTQYF TGCAGCGTTGACCTACAGGGGGCAGTGGCAGATACGCAGTATTTT
- TRBD2 TRBJ2-1 TRBV5-1 CASSSAGGSEQFF TGCGCCAGCAGCTCCGCGGGGGGGTCTGAGCAGTTCTTC
- TRBD2 TRBJ2-3 TRBV9 CASSTGAGRFSDTQYF TGTGCCAGCAGCACAGGAGCGGGGAGGTTCTCCGATACGCAGTATTTT
- - TRBJ2-7 TRBV10-3 CAISESAFSYEQYF TGTGCCATCAGTGAGTCGGCCTTCTCCTACGAGCAGTACTTC
- - TRBJ1-2 TRBV7-9 CASSFGLQHYGYTF TGTGCCAGCAGCTTTGGATTACAGCACTATGGCTACACCTTC
- - TRBJ1-1 TRBV6-1 CASSEPSQRNTEAFF TGTGCCAGCAGTGAACCGAGTCAGCGGAACACTGAAGCTTTCTTT
- TRBD1 TRBJ1-1 TRBV5-1 CASSSFPTGTVNTEAFF TGCGCCAGCAGTTCCTTCCCCACCGGGACAGTGAACACTGAAGCTTTCTTT
- - TRBJ2-7 TRBV20-1 CSASGPLEGGSSYEQYF TGCAGTGCTAGTGGGCCCCTTGAGGGCGGAAGCTCCTACGAGCAGTACTTC
- - TRBJ2-3 TRBV11-2 CASSLVGQATDTQYF TGTGCCAGCAGCTTAGTTGGCCAGGCCACAGATACGCAGTATTTT
- TRBD2 TRBJ2-2 TRBV6-5 CASSLQRGIGELFF TGTGCCAGCAGCCTCCAGCGGGGCATCGGGGAGCTGTTTTTT
- TRBD1 TRBJ2-5 TRBV11-2 CASSFGTGLLEGQETQYF TGTGCCAGCAGCTTTGGGACAGGACTCTTGGAGGGCCAAGAGACCCAGTACTTC
few - TRBJ2-3 TRBV11-2 CASSLGTRTDTQYF TGTGCCAGCAGCTTGGGGACAAGGACAGATACGCAGTATTTT
few - TRBJ2-2 TRBV29-1 CSVEVGNTGELFF TGCAGCGTTGAGGTCGGGAACACCGGGGAGCTGTTTTTT
- - TRBJ2-7 TRBV10-3 CAISERDYEQYF TGTGCCATCAGTGAGCGGGACTACGAGCAGTACTTC
few TRBD2 TRBJ2-2 TRBV5-1 CASSSLTSGRAFGELFF TGCGCCAGCAGCTCGCTGACTAGCGGGAGGGCCTTCGGGGAGCTGTTTTTT
once - TRBJ1-1 TRBV10-1 CASRGAGDSTEAFF TGCGCCAGCAGAGGAGCAGGGGATAGCACTGAAGCTTTCTTT
- - TRBJ1-5 TRBV12-3/TRBV12-4 CASSPQGNQPQHF TGTGCCAGCAGTCCACAGGGAAATCAGCCCCAGCATTTT
- TRBD2 TRBJ2-7 TRBV5-1 CASSARLAGGQEQYF TGCGCCAGCAGCGCCAGACTAGCGGGGGGGCAGGAGCAGTACTTC
once - TRBJ2-7 TRBV4-2 CASSQEGAEHYEQYF TGTGCCAGCAGCCAAGAGGGGGCCGAACACTACGAGCAGTACTTC
once TRBD1 TRBJ1-6 TRBV18 CASSQGQGYNSPLHF TGTGCCAGCTCACAAGGACAGGGTTATAATTCACCCCTCCACTTT
- - TRBJ2-7 TRBV28 CASSLGRRPYEQYF TGTGCCAGCAGTCTGGGGCGGAGACCTTACGAGCAGTACTTC
- - TRBJ1-2 TRBV6-5 CASRTDGFKRGYTF TGTGCCAGCAGAACCGACGGATTTAAGCGGGGCTACACCTTC
- TRBD1 TRBJ1-1 TRBV7-8 CASSLVWTGGTEAFF TGTGCCAGCAGCTTAGTGTGGACAGGGGGCACTGAAGCTTTCTTT
- - TRBJ2-3 TRBV9 CASSVVAVDTQYF TGTGCCAGCAGCGTAGTGGCCGTGGATACGCAGTATTTT
- TRBD1 TRBJ1-6 TRBV5-4 CASSSTGGPNSPLHF TGTGCCAGCAGCTCGACAGGGGGACCCAATTCACCCCTCCACTTT
- - TRBJ2-1 TRBV3-1/TRBV3-2 CASSQDSYTRGLEFF TGTGCCAGCAGCCAAGATTCGTATACCCGAGGTTTGGAGTTCTTC
- - TRBJ2-4 TRBV12-3/TRBV12-4 CASRGVGNIQYF TGTGCCAGCAGGGGAGTGGGAAACATTCAGTACTTC
- - TRBJ2-2 TRBV19 CASSIASGVYTGELFF TGTGCCAGTAGTATAGCCTCGGGGGTTTATACCGGGGAGCTGTTTTTT
- - TRBJ1-5 TRBV19 CASSATPISGSNQPQHF TGTGCCAGTAGTGCTACCCCTATTTCGGGTAGCAATCAGCCCCAGCATTTT